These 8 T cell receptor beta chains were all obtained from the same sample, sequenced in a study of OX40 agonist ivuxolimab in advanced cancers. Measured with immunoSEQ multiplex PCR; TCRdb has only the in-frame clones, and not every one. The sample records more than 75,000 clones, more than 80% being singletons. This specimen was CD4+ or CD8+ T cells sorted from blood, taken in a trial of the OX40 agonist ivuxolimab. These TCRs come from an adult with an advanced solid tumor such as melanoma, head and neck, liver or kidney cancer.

This CDR3 reads CASSEGSGYNSPLHF. CDR3 DNA sequence: TGTGCCAGCAGTGAGGGCAGCGGCTATAATTCACCCCTCCACTTT. The V call is TRBV25-1, the J call TRBJ1-6; D ambiguous. The CDR3 totals 15 residues. V was clipped by 3 bases and J by 3 bases, with 9 bases between them. Per the germline V gene, CDR1 is MGHDK and CDR2 is SYGVNS.

DNA for the CDR3: TGTGCCAGCAGTTTATTAGGTAGGGCAGGTGAAGCTTTCTTT. Its translation: CASSLLGRAGEAFF. This rearrangement joins TRBV28 to TRBJ1-1; the D is unclear. The CDR3 covers 14 residues. Germline loops: CDR1 MDHEN, CDR2 SYDVKM. The V end was cut by 1 base, the J end by 7 bases, with 13 bases between. The variable domain in full, with the rest retrieved from reference TRBV28 and TRBJ1-1, is DVKVTQSSRYLVKRTGEKVFLECVQDMDHENMFWYRQDPGLGLRLIYFSYDVKMKEKGDIPEGYSVSREKKERFSLILESASTNQTSMYLCASSLLGRAGEAFFGQGTRLTVV.

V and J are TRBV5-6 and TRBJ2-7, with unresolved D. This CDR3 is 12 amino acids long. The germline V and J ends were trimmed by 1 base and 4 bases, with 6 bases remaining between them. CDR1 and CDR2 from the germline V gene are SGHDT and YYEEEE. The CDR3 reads CASSLLGYEQYV. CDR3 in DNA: TGTGCCAGCAGCTTGCTAGGGTACGAGCAGTACGTC.

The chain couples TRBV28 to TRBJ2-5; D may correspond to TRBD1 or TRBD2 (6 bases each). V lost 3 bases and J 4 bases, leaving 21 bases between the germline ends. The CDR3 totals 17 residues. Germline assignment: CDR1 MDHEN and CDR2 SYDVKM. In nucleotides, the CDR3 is TGTGCCAGCAGTTTTGTACGGGGGCGTGCGCAGGGAGAGACCCAGTACTTC. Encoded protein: CASSFVRGRAQGETQYF. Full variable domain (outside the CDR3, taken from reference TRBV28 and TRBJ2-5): DVKVTQSSRYLVKRTGEKVFLECVQDMDHENMFWYRQDPGLGLRLIYFSYDVKMKEKGDIPEGYSVSREKKERFSLILESASTNQTSMYLCASSFVRGRAQGETQYFGPGTRLLVL.

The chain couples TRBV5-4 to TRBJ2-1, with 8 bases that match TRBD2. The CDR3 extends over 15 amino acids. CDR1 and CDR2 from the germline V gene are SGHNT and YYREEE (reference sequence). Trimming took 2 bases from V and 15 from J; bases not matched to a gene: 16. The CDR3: CASSLGGVSGGRAFF. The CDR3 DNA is TGTGCCAGCAGCTTAGGGGGAGTCAGCGGGGGAAGGGCGTTCTTC.

Written as DNA, the CDR3 is TGTGCCAGTAGTACCGACGGGGCCCAAGAGACCCAGTACTTC. Encoded protein: CASSTDGAQETQYF. The V call is TRBV19, the J call TRBJ2-5, with D perhaps TRBD1 or TRBD2 (5 bases each). The CDR3 runs to 14 residues. Trimming pared 4 bases from V and 1 base from J, leaving 10 bases between. In germline, CDR1 is LNHDA, CDR2 SQIVND (reference sequence).

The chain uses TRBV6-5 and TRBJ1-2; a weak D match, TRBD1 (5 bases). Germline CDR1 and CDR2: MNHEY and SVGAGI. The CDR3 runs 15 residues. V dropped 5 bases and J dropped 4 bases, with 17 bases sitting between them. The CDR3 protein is CASSRTGSGRYGYTF. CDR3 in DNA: TGTGCCAGCAGTCGGACCGGCTCGGGGCGCTATGGCTACACCTTC.

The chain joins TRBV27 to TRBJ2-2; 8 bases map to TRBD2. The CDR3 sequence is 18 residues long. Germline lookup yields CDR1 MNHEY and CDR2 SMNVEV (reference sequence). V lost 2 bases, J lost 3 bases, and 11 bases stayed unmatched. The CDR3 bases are TGTGCCAGCAGTTTAAGGTACCCGGCGGGGGGCGACACCGGGGAGCTGTTTTTT. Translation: CASSLRYPAGGDTGELFF.